This T cell receptor beta chain stems from a study of OX40 agonist ivuxolimab in advanced cancers. CDR3 length: 14 amino acids. CDR1 and CDR2 from the germline V gene are MDHEN and SYDVKM. V dropped 3 bases and J dropped 7 bases, with 15 bases sitting between them. The assay was immunoSEQ multiplex PCR, and TCRdb's table has in-frame clones only and misses some. Among 50,000 or so clones listed, around 85% were seen once. The rearrangement links TRBV28 to TRBJ2-5; tentatively, D is TRBD1 or TRBD2 (5 bases each). The specimen comprised CD4+ or CD8+ T cells sorted from blood, sampled in a trial of the OX40 agonist ivuxolimab. The receptor was derived from an adult with an advanced solid tumor such as melanoma, head and neck, liver or kidney cancer. CDR3 nucleotide sequence: TGTGCCAGCAGTTTGGCCGGGACCCGGTCGACCCAGTACTTC. Its protein is CASSLAGTRSTQYF.